A single sample gave rise to the 31 T cell receptor beta chains below, sequenced in a study of vaccination and CD4 T cells after COVID-19 (dated by TCRdb to between 2021 and 2024). The library relied on PCR. The sequencer was an Illumina iSeq 100. At the Johns Hopkins FTIC core, DNA from the cultured CD4+ T cells underwent TCR sequencing with the Oncomine TCR Beta short-read assay. TCRdb reprocessing: public reads trimmed at Q25 with fastp, clones called with MiXCR, in-frame beta chains kept. Each record represents a unique CDR3 protein, reported with the most common genes and DNA among its rows. Across this sample there are under 15,000 distinct CDR3 sequences, with 44% seen only once. The ten largest clones add up to 7% of the sample. According to the study, the label for this sample's treatment or condition signals: roughly 11-day PBMC culture with coronavirus spike peptide pools or control peptides (ViraFEST assay).

The antigens of these receptors remain unknown. Source material: CD4+ T cells from blood, cultured in vitro. The receptors come from a human donor who had recovered from COVID-19.

V and J are TRBV6-1 and TRBJ2-1; 11 nucleotides agree with TRBD2. CDR3 length: 15 amino acids. The trim removed 6 bases at V and 8 bases at J, leaving 9 bases unmatched. Germline V gene data show CDR1 as MNHNS and CDR2 as SASEGT. The CDR3 here is CASRTYTSGSHEQFF. CDR3 sequence (DNA): TGTGCCAGCAGGACTTATACTAGCGGGAGTCATGAGCAGTTCTTC.

This chain's CDR3 is CASSFGTNTEAFF. CDR3 nucleotide sequence: TGTGCCAGCAGTTTCGGGACTAACACTGAAGCTTTCTTT. The chain is built from TRBV6-2 or TRBV6-3 and TRBJ1-1; D perhaps matches TRBD1 (5 bases). Per germline, CDR1 MNHEY and CDR2 SVGEGT. Trimming took off 4 bases at V and 2 bases at J, with 8 bases between the two ends. The CDR3 spans 13 residues.

The genes are TRBV6-2 or TRBV6-3 and TRBJ2-1, with TRBD2 matching over 9 bases. V dropped 2 bases and J dropped 5; count of bases not matched to a gene: 7. There are 16 residues in the CDR3. The V gene's germline CDR1 is MNHEY and CDR2 SVGEGT. CDR3 coding DNA: TGTGCCAGCAGTTACCCCCTAGCGGGGAGGAACAATGAGCAGTTCTTC. Translation gives CASSYPLAGRNNEQFF.

This clonotype turned up a few times. The chain is built from TRBV5-4 and TRBJ1-6; D possibly corresponds to TRBD1 (6 bases). Germline CDR1 and CDR2: SGHNT and YYREEE (reference sequence). The CDR3 runs to 17 residues. Trimming left V 3 bases short and J 2 bases short, with 15 bases between. The CDR3 region is CASSSADSTTYNSPLHF. CDR3 nucleotides: TGTGCCAGCAGCTCCGCGGACAGCACAACCTATAATTCACCCCTCCACTTT.

This chain uses TRBV12-3 or TRBV12-4 with TRBJ1-2; 7 bases match TRBD1. The CDR3 has 14 residues. Germline trimming cut 8 bases from V and 5 bases from J; bases unmatched to any gene: 11. CDR3 DNA: TGTGCCAGCGTCGCAGGGGGTGGTTTATATGGCTACACCTTC. It encodes CASVAGGGLYGYTF.

The rearrangement joins TRBV19 to TRBJ2-3; 9 bases map to TRBD2. CDR1 LNHDA and CDR2 SQIVND come from the germline V gene (reference sequence). The V segment lost 3 bases and the J segment 0 bases; nucleotides outside the gene matches: 4. The length of the CDR3 is 16 residues. CDR3 region: CASSILTSGSTDTQYF. DNA of the CDR3: TGTGCCAGTAGTATTCTTACTAGCGGGAGCACAGATACGCAGTATTTT.

This chain connects TRBV27 to TRBJ2-2; 9 nucleotides line up with TRBD2. CDR3 size: 16 residues. V shed 2 bases and J 5 bases; nucleotides not matched to a gene: 6. Germline V gene lookup returns CDR1 MNHEY and CDR2 SMNVEV (reference sequence). CDR3 sequence: CASSLVAGEWTGELFF. The CDR3 nucleotides are TGTGCCAGCAGTTTAGTAGCGGGAGAATGGACCGGGGAGCTGTTTTTT.

This clonotype is labeled as medium-sized (0.01 to 0.1%). V and J are TRBV15 and TRBJ1-2; D is possibly TRBD1 (5 bases). V lost 0 bases to trimming and J lost 7 bases, with 15 bases between them. Germline lookup yields CDR1 LNHNV and CDR2 YYDKDF (reference sequence). The CDR3 length is 15 residues. CDR3 sequence reads: CATSRDGTYLGGYTF. The CDR3 nucleotides are TGTGCCACCAGCAGAGATGGGACCTATTTGGGTGGCTACACCTTC.

The gene calls are TRBV25-1 and TRBJ1-2, with no clear D. Deletions cut 1 base from V and 0 bases from J, with 3 bases between. The CDR3 length is 13 residues. Germline CDR1 MGHDK, CDR2 SYGVNS. The CDR3 nucleotides are TGTGCCAGCAGTGAATTTCCTAACTATGGCTACACCTTC. This translates into CASSEFPNYGYTF.

In this sample, this clonotype turned up a few times. The chain is built from TRBV20-1 and TRBJ1-4; D not certain. The CDR3 totals 13 residues. V dropped 0 bases and J dropped 8 bases, with 10 bases sitting between them. Germline assignment: CDR1 DFQATT and CDR2 SNEGSKA (reference sequence). The CDR3 is CSARDPPREKLFF. CDR3 bases: TGCAGTGCTAGAGATCCGCCGAGGGAAAAACTGTTTTTT.

The chain joins TRBV9 to TRBJ2-3, with 10 nucleotides matching TRBD2. Germline-derived CDR1 and CDR2 are SGDLS and YYNGEE. There are 19 residues in the CDR3. V gave up 3 bases and J gave up 2 bases; unmatched junction bases: 15. CDR3 DNA sequence: TGTGCCAGCAGCGCGACTTTAGCGGGGGGCATACTTACCACAGATACGCAGTATTTT. This encodes CASSATLAGGILTTDTQYF.

The V and J genes are TRBV25-1 and TRBJ2-7, with TRBD2 matching over 10 bases. The CDR3 sequence is 13 residues long. Germline V CDR1 and CDR2: MGHDK, SYGVNS. Losses at the gene ends were 6 bases for V and 4 bases for J; bases not matched to a gene: 3. The CDR3 coding sequence is TGTGCCAGCAGACCTAGCGGGAGTTACGAGCAGTACTTC. Amino acid sequence: CASRPSGSYEQYF.

V and J are TRBV30 and TRBJ2-7, with no clear D. Trimming cost V 4 bases and J 7 bases, with 11 bases left between them. The length of the CDR3 is 11 residues. CDR1 and CDR2 (germline): GTSNPN, SVGIG (reference sequence). The CDR3 DNA sequence: TGTGCCTGGACATCCGGGCTTGAGCAGTACTTC. Encoded protein: CAWTSGLEQYF.

The chain has TRBV18 and TRBJ2-1; TRBD2 matches 12 bases. Germline CDR1 and CDR2: KGHSH and LQKENI. There are 15 residues in the CDR3. After removal of 2 bases from V and 8 bases from J, the junction contained 4 bases not matched to a gene. DNA of the CDR3: TGTGCCAGCTCACCAAGGACTAGCGGGAAGGATGAGCAGTTCTTC. It encodes CASSPRTSGKDEQFF.

This clonotype was seen more than once but under ten times. V gene TRBV20-1 combines with J gene TRBJ2-1; 13 bases fit TRBD2. The germline CDR1 and CDR2 sequences are DFQATT and SNEGSKA (reference sequence). The CDR3 length is 16 residues. V lost 6 bases and J lost 2; bases outside the gene matches: 7. The CDR3 DNA follows: TGCAGTGCGCCGGGACTAGCGGGACTGACCTACAATGAGCAGTTCTTC. This codes for CSAPGLAGLTYNEQFF.

The rearrangement uses TRBV6-1 and TRBJ1-1; 7 nucleotides align to TRBD1. Germline V gene data show CDR1 as MNHNS and CDR2 as SASEGT. This CDR3 spans 13 amino acids. Trimming cost V 6 bases and J 7 bases; bases outside gene matches: 8. Here the CDR3 DNA reads TGTGCCAGCAGGGGAGACAGGGTAGGTGAAGCTTTCTTT. Translation gives CASRGDRVGEAFF.

The chain links TRBV20-1 to TRBJ1-4; 10 bases match TRBD1. The junction had 18 bases not matched to a gene; V was cut back by 1 base and J by 7 bases. The CDR3 contains 19 residues. Per germline, CDR1 DFQATT and CDR2 SNEGSKA (reference sequence). The CDR3 coding sequence is TGCAGTGCTAGAGTCCAGGGGGACAGGGGAGCCCGTGGGCGTGAAAAACTGTTTTTT. It yields the protein CSARVQGDRGARGREKLFF.

The V call is TRBV30, the J call TRBJ1-1; 9 bases fit TRBD1. This CDR3 is built from 15 residues. Germline V CDR1 and CDR2: GTSNPN, SVGIG (reference sequence). With V trimmed by 5 bases and J by 10 bases, 17 bases remained unmatched. In DNA form, the CDR3 reads TGTGCCTGGGCGGGGGGGGGACAGGGCGGGAGTGGAGCTTTCTTT. Encoded protein: CAWAGGGQGGSGAFF.

The chain carries TRBV7-6 and TRBJ2-5; possibly TRBD1 for D (6 bases). Germline CDR1 reads SGHVS; CDR2 reads FNYEAQ. The CDR3 contains 14 residues. V lost 1 base and J 2 bases, leaving 8 bases between the germline ends. The CDR3 DNA follows: TGTGCCAGCAGCTTAGACAGGGCACAAGAGACCCAGTACTTC. Translating gives CASSLDRAQETQYF.

The V gene is TRBV20-1, the J gene TRBJ1-4, with TRBD1 matching over 7 bases. The CDR3 is 14 amino acids. J lost 14 bases, V lost 3 bases, and 15 bases had no gene match. Germline V gene lookup returns CDR1 DFQATT and CDR2 SNEGSKA (reference sequence). The DNA for the CDR3 is TGCAGTGCTAGTCGGCAGGGGGGTCGGTCGTCGCTGTTTTTT. It is translated as CSASRQGGRSSLFF.

This chain joins TRBV5-1 and TRBJ2-7; 12 nucleotides align to TRBD2. Germline values: CDR1 SGHRS, CDR2 YFSETQ. Trimming took 3 bases from V and 0 from J; bases not matched to a gene: 4. This CDR3 region has 16 residues. The CDR3 region is CASSYMTSGSSYEQYF. The CDR3 DNA sequence: TGCGCCAGCAGCTACATGACTAGCGGGAGCTCCTACGAGCAGTACTTC.

This clonotype was found once. The chain employs TRBV20-1 and TRBJ2-4; 7 bases agree with TRBD1. Trimming cost V 3 bases and J 6 bases; bases outside gene matches: 14. The CDR3 has 16 amino acids. Germline V lookup: CDR1 DFQATT, CDR2 SNEGSKA (reference sequence). The CDR3 protein is CSASRSVGGILNIQYF. CDR3 DNA: TGCAGTGCTAGTAGATCCGTAGGGGGCATTTTAAACATTCAGTACTTC.

This chain joins TRBV5-6 and TRBJ2-5; weak D call: TRBD2 (5 bases). The CDR3 contains 14 residues. Germline V gene sequence: CDR1 SGHDT, CDR2 YYEEEE. Deletions cut 4 bases from V and 6 bases from J, with 16 bases between. Written as DNA, the CDR3 is TGTGCCAGCAGCCAAACATCTAGCACCCAGACCCAGTACTTC. It codes for CASSQTSSTQTQYF.

V gene TRBV20-1 combines with J gene TRBJ1-2, with D possibly matching TRBD1 (6 bases). Germline CDR1 DFQATT, CDR2 SNEGSKA (reference sequence). Trimming left V 2 bases short and J 2 bases short, with 6 bases between. This CDR3 has 12 amino acids. CDR3 bases: TGCAGTGCTAGACAGGGGAACTATGGCTACACCTTC. This encodes CSARQGNYGYTF.

This chain joins TRBV5-1 and TRBJ2-2; a possible D gene is TRBD2 (6 bases). Trimming stripped 4 bases from V and 5 bases from J, with 21 bases between. Germline loops: CDR1 SGHRS, CDR2 YFSETQ. This CDR3 has 17 amino acids. Here the CDR3 DNA reads TGCGCCAGCAGCCATGACTTCAGGGCGGCGGGGACCGGGGAGCTGTTTTTT. Amino acid sequence: CASSHDFRAAGTGELFF.

CDR3 nucleotide sequence: TGTGCCAGTAGTATAACTAATCAGCCCCAGCATTTT. Translation gives CASSITNQPQHF. The gene calls are TRBV19 and TRBJ1-5; D ambiguous. The CDR3 covers 12 residues. The V end lost 2 bases, the J end lost 4 bases, and 3 bases lay between the germline ends. Germline V gives CDR1 LNHDA, CDR2 SQIVND (reference sequence).

The chain recombines TRBV19 with TRBJ2-1; D is undetermined. V lost 0 bases and J 0 bases, leaving 12 bases between the germline ends. This CDR3 is 17 amino acids long. CDR1 and CDR2 (germline): LNHDA, SQIVND (reference sequence). The CDR3 here is CASSIDLFPGSYNEQFF. The CDR3 nucleotides are TGTGCCAGTAGTATAGATCTCTTCCCAGGCTCCTACAATGAGCAGTTCTTC.

J is TRBJ2-1 and V is TRBV7-2; D unresolved. There are 16 residues in the CDR3. CDR1 is SGHTA, CDR2 FQGNSA, per germline. V dropped 5 bases and J dropped 0 bases, with 14 bases sitting between them. The CDR3 spells CASSGQEAGSYNEQFF. DNA for the CDR3: TGTGCCAGCAGCGGCCAGGAAGCCGGCTCCTACAATGAGCAGTTCTTC.

The chain links TRBV20-1 to TRBJ1-1; no reliable D call. The V end lost 3 bases, the J end lost 6 bases, and 8 bases lay between the germline ends. Germline CDR1 reads DFQATT; CDR2 reads SNEGSKA (reference sequence). This CDR3 contains 11 residues. CDR3 loop: CSASHVAEAFF. DNA for the CDR3: TGCAGTGCTAGTCATGTCGCTGAAGCTTTCTTT.

The chain is built from TRBV29-1 and TRBJ2-5; 12 bases line up with TRBD2. CDR1 SQVTM and CDR2 ANQGSEA come from the germline V gene. CDR3 length equals 13 residues. V lost 7 bases and J lost 5; bases outside the gene matches: 5. CDR3: CSALAGGSETQYF. In DNA form, the CDR3 reads TGCAGCGCCCTAGCGGGAGGGTCCGAGACCCAGTACTTC. Looking up the rest from reference TRBV29-1 and TRBJ2-5 gives the full variable domain: SAVISQKPSRDICQRGTSLTIQCQVDSQVTMMFWYRQQPGQSLTLIATANQGSEATYESGFVIDKFPISRPNLTFSTLTVSNMSPEDSSIYLCSALAGGSETQYFGPGTRLLVL.

This clonotype was observed a handful of times. The V and J genes are TRBV7-2 and TRBJ1-2; unclear D gene. The germline V gene encodes CDR1 SGHTA and CDR2 FQGNSA. CDR3 length: 14 residues. V dropped 5 bases and J dropped 6 bases, with 16 bases sitting between them. CDR3 region: CASSLGSRWDGYTF. Here the CDR3 DNA reads TGTGCCAGCAGCCTAGGTAGTCGGTGGGATGGCTACACCTTC.